This T cell receptor beta chain was observed in a study of regulatory T cells in long-lasting Graves disease. V gave up 3 bases and J gave up 6 bases, with 11 bases separating them. There are 13 residues in the CDR3. Germline V gene lookup returns CDR1 LNHDA and CDR2 SQIVND (reference sequence). This clonotype was seen more than once but under ten times. The antigen is unknown. According to the study, TCR beta libraries were built with iRepertoire HTBI primers and CDR3-region Arm-PCR. Using its own MiXCR run on the multiplex PCR reads, TCRdb lists one record per CDR3 protein. The table has nearly 350,000 distinct CDR3 sequences, around 19% seen once; the top ten hold 29%. Time point reported: persistent/refractory GD, antithyroid drugs over 5 years with positive TRAb. RNA extracted from PBMCs served as the sequencing template. The patients were drawn from one endocrinology department in Xi'an, China.

Points from the study as a whole: Thyroid tissue went unexamined; only peripheral blood was analyzed. Under persistent disease, TRBV28, TRBJ1-2 and TRBJ2-5 were used preferentially.

The chain uses TRBV19 and TRBJ1-1, with a weak D call TRBD1 (6 bases). The clonotype comes from a female donor with Graves disease. The sample in question was peripheral blood mononuclear cells (PBMCs), obtained when the disease was refractory, from a patient treated with antithyroid drugs. CDR3: CASSIADSAEAFF. DNA for the CDR3: TGTGCCAGTAGTATTGCGGACAGTGCTGAAGCTTTCTTT.